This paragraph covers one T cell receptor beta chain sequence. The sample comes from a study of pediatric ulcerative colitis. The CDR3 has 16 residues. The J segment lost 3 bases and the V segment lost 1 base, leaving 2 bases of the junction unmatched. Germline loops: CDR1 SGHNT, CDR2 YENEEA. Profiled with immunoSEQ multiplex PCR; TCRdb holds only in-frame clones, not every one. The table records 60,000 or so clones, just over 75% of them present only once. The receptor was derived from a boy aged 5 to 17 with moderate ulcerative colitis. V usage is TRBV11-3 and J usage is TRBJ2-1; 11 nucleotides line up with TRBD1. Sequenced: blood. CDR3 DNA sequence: TGTGCCAGCAGCTTAGCCGGGACAGGGGGCTACAATGAGCAGTTCTTC. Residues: CASSLAGTGGYNEQFF. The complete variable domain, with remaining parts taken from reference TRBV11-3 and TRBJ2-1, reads EAGVVQSPRYKIIEKKQPVAFWCNPISGHNTLYWYLQNLGQGPELLIRYENEEAVDDSQLPKDRFSAERLKGVDSTLKIQPAELGDSAVYLCASSLAGTGGYNEQFFGPGTRLTVL.